Described below is a single T cell receptor (beta chain) sequence and its context. Repertoires were generated with immunoSEQ multiplex PCR, while TCRdb's copy carries only in-frame clones and drops some. Among over 25,000 clones listed, 70% to 90% were seen once. The sample originates from a study of control samples from healthy donors and cancer patients. Germline V lookup: CDR1 SEHNR, CDR2 FQNEAQ (reference sequence). Trimming left V 3 bases short and J 1 base short, with 6 bases between. This CDR3 is 13 amino acids long. The sample comprised formalin-fixed, paraffin-embedded tissue. This TCR was sampled from a female donor with melanoma. The genes are TRBV7-9 and TRBJ1-1; D not resolved. The CDR3 bases are TGTGCCAGCAGCTTTGAGGGGAACACTGAAGCTTTCTTT. It specifies CASSFEGNTEAFF.